This T cell receptor beta chain comes out of a study of T cell repertoires in cytomegalovirus infection. Background on the study: Indicated by public TCR beta signatures were CMV infection and matching HLA type.

This CDR3 has 16 amino acids. V was shortened by 6 bases and J by 1 base, with 16 bases between the two germline ends. The germline V gene encodes CDR1 SGHAT and CDR2 FQNNGV. General observations from the study: Clonotype analysis showed dominance of the ex vivo response by HLA-C-restricted CMV-specific TCR beta clonotypes. Frequencies of public TCR beta families were cumulated, and this identified carriers of CMV plus the relevant HLA.

This clonotype was counted ten times or more. What it binds is not known. Using its own MiXCR run on the reads, TCRdb lists one record per CDR3 protein. The sample carries around 440,000 distinct CDR3 sequences, about 11% recorded once. Source material: PBMCs. This TCR derives from a human donor in good health (CMV status not recorded). Some clones in this sample may be carry-over from other donors' samples. V usage is TRBV11-2 and J usage is TRBJ2-1; D is perhaps TRBD1 or TRBD2 (5 bases each). The CDR3 sequence is CASRTWGSQSYNEQFF. CDR3 nucleotide sequence: TGTGCCAGCAGGACCTGGGGGAGCCAATCCTACAATGAGCAGTTCTTC.